The 2 T cell receptor beta chains presented below share a single source sample, sequenced in a study of shared T cell receptors in the human thymus. Only in-frame clones appear in the TCRdb table, and some are missing; sequencing was by immunoSEQ multiplex PCR. The sample has over 450,000 clones; more than 75% are singletons. These data were likewise used in another study, on human thymus T cells.

The sequencing sample was made of thymocytes. Every receptor here comes from a boy under two years old with a congenital heart defect.

This chain joins TRBV7-2 and TRBJ2-7; D is ambiguous. Germline CDR1 and CDR2: SGHTA and FQGNSA. There are 11 residues in the CDR3. Between the trimmed V and J ends, which lost 3 bases and 3 bases, there was a span of 3 bases. This chain's CDR3 is CASSFNYEQYF. DNA for the CDR3: TGTGCCAGCAGCTTCAACTACGAGCAGTACTTC.

This clone has a handful of counts. This chain joins TRBV7-2 and TRBJ1-2; maybe TRBD1 (6 bases). Trimming stripped 5 bases from V and 0 bases from J, with 10 bases between. Germline V gene lookup returns CDR1 SGHTA and CDR2 FQGNSA. The CDR3 loop spans 14 amino acids. This CDR3 is CASSTDRSNYGYTF. CDR3 DNA: TGTGCCAGCAGCACCGACAGGTCTAACTATGGCTACACCTTC.